This TCR beta chain was sequenced during a study of T-cell reconstitution after alpha-beta-depleted transplantation in children. CDR3 size: 14 residues. Germline V gene lookup returns CDR1 MNHNS and CDR2 SASEGT. Between the trimmed V and J ends, which lost 6 bases and 6 bases, there was a span of 15 bases. Unique molecular identifiers featured in how the TCRbeta library was prepared. TCRdb re-derived calls from the PCR reads in MiXCR, one entry per CDR3 protein. Among roughly 250,000 distinct CDR3 sequences listed, approximately 8% were seen once. General study results and limits: Several hundred expanded graft clones reportedly gave rise to the alpha-beta T cells present about two months after transplant.

This clonotype was counted ten times or more. Its target is unknown. The sequence came from a male patient younger than 18 who had a stem cell transplant for acute lymphoblastic leukemia, so the T cells may come from the graft donor. The specimen was PBMCs, mostly from graft donor cells, collected 180 days after TCRalphabeta/CD19-depleted stem cell transplant. V is TRBV6-1 and J is TRBJ2-1, with D unclear. This chain's CDR3 is CASRGMWSSNEQFF. CDR3 DNA sequence: TGTGCCAGCAGGGGGATGTGGTCGTCCAATGAGCAGTTCTTC.